The 4 T cell receptor beta chains presented below share a single source sample, sequenced in a study of regulatory T cells in long-lasting Graves disease. Noted time point: newly diagnosed GD, antithyroid drugs for less than 3 months. Preparation of the TCR library used RNA extracted from PBMCs. Arm-PCR of CDR3 regions and iRepertoire HTBI primers were the basis on which TCR beta libraries were built. TCRdb re-analysed the multiplex PCR reads in MiXCR, keeping a single row per CDR3 protein. The table has 450,000 to 700,000 distinct CDR3 sequences, approximately 13% seen once. The sample was also linked to a second study, of T cells in Graves' hyperthyroidism and ophthalmopathy.

The input for sequencing was peripheral blood mononuclear cells (PBMCs), taken at new diagnosis, from a patient treated with antithyroid drugs. These receptors originate from a man aged 30 to 39 with Graves disease.

The sample holds many counts of this clonotype. This chain joins TRBV6-8 and TRBJ2-1; unclear D gene. Per the germline V gene, CDR1 is MNHGY and CDR2 is SAAAGT. The CDR3 is made up of 12 amino acids. V was trimmed by 4 bases and J by 3 bases, leaving 4 bases between them. The CDR3 DNA follows: TGTGCCAGCAGTTCCAACTACAATGAGCAGTTCTTC. Protein product: CASSSNYNEQFF.

This clonotype was observed many times. V gene TRBV29-1 combines with J gene TRBJ2-1; 8 bases are shared with TRBD1. Germline trimming cut 6 bases from V and 2 bases from J; bases unmatched to any gene: 9. CDR1 SQVTM and CDR2 ANQGSEA come from the germline V gene. This CDR3 comprises 15 residues. Here the CDR3 DNA reads TGCAGCGTGCGGACAGGGAGGAGCCCCTACAATGAGCAGTTCTTC. It is translated as CSVRTGRSPYNEQFF.

The chain combines TRBV5-1 with TRBJ1-6; 7 nucleotides agree with TRBD1. Germline V gives CDR1 SGHRS, CDR2 YFSETQ. V lost 3 bases, J lost 6 bases, and 6 bases stayed unmatched. The length of the CDR3 is 15 residues. This CDR3 is CASSSQTGSNSPLHF. CDR3 coding DNA: TGCGCCAGCAGCTCGCAGACAGGGAGTAATTCACCCCTCCACTTT.

This clonotype was found many times. V gene TRBV20-1 combines with J gene TRBJ2-7; 10 nucleotides agree with TRBD2. The V gene end was trimmed by 5 bases and the J gene end by 4 bases; junction bases not matched to a gene: 8. This CDR3 comprises 14 residues. The germline V gene encodes CDR1 DFQATT and CDR2 SNEGSKA (reference sequence). The CDR3 coding sequence is TGCAGTGCTTTAGTGGTAGCGGGAGGTTACGAGCAGTACTTC. Amino acid sequence: CSALVVAGGYEQYF.